These 30 T cell receptor beta chains originate from one sample sequenced in a study of blood T cell repertoires in COVID-19. Assay used: immunoSEQ multiplex PCR; TCRdb lists only in-frame clones, some missing. The repertoire has about 240,000 clones, about 86% of them found once; the top ten carry about 9.5%. Sequenced input: peripheral blood. The receptors originated from a woman older than 75 with acute or convalescent COVID-19.

The chain is built from TRBV24-1 and TRBJ2-3; TRBD1 is a possible D gene (7 bases). This CDR3 comprises 16 residues. Germline CDR1 and CDR2: KGHDR and SFDVKD. V dropped 7 bases and J dropped 4 bases, with 20 bases sitting between them. CDR3 bases: TGTGCCACCAGCCCAGGGGGGCGGTCGGGGTCAGATACGCAGTATTTT. This translates into CATSPGGRSGSDTQYF.

The chain couples TRBV5-4 to TRBJ1-1, with 10 bases fitting TRBD1. Looked up from germline, CDR1 is SGHNT and CDR2 is YYREEE (reference sequence). This CDR3 comprises 15 residues. Trimming took 0 bases from V and 5 from J; bases not matched to a gene: 4. CDR3 sequence (DNA): TGTGCCAGCAGCTTGGGGGGACAGGGGTGGACTGAAGCTTTCTTT. Its protein product is CASSLGGQGWTEAFF.

The rearrangement joins TRBV11-2 to TRBJ1-5; the D gene is possibly TRBD1 (6 bases). Germline-derived CDR1 and CDR2 are SGHAT and FQNNGV. V gave up 6 bases and J gave up 1 base, with 13 bases separating them. The CDR3 is 15 residues long. This chain's CDR3 is CASSLSGTSNQPQHF. Written as DNA, the CDR3 is TGTGCCAGCAGTTTATCTGGGACAAGCAATCAGCCCCAGCATTTT.

This clone has just one count. The genes are TRBV10-3 and TRBJ2-1; 13 bases line up with TRBD2. Germline V gene data show CDR1 as ENHRY and CDR2 as SYGVKD. The J segment lost 6 bases and the V segment lost 6 bases, leaving 5 bases of the junction unmatched. The CDR3 has 15 amino acids. The CDR3 bases are TGTGCCATCAGAGCGGGACTAGCGGGACGCAATGAGCAGTTCTTC. This codes for CAIRAGLAGRNEQFF.

V is TRBV2 and J is TRBJ2-5; 7 nucleotides align to TRBD1. V trimming: 3 bases; J trimming: 2 bases; junction bases outside the gene matches: 6. CDR3 length equals 15 residues. CDR1 and CDR2 (germline): SNHLY, FYNNEI. This chain's CDR3 is CASSEQGRGQETQYF. The CDR3 DNA sequence: TGTGCCAGCAGTGAGCAGGGCAGGGGGCAAGAGACCCAGTACTTC.

The genes are TRBV3-1 (or the pseudogene TRBV3-2) and TRBJ1-1; D unclear. Between the trimmed V and J ends, which lost 8 bases and 1 base, there was a span of 11 bases. The CDR3 runs 13 residues. CDR1 LGHDT and CDR2 YNNKEL come from the germline V gene (reference sequence). As DNA, the CDR3 is TGTGCCAGCGTCGGGGTTTCGAACACTGAAGCTTTCTTT. This translates into CASVGVSNTEAFF.

A note on this clone: This sample also contains other DNA sequences that code for the same CDR3. The chain combines TRBV3-1 (or the pseudogene TRBV3-2) with TRBJ1-6, with 7 positions matching TRBD1. Germline V lookup: CDR1 LGHDT, CDR2 YNNKEL (reference sequence). Germline trimming cut 4 bases from V and 4 bases from J; bases unmatched to any gene: 7. The CDR3 loop spans 16 amino acids. The CDR3 DNA reads TGTGCCAGCAGCCCCACCGGGACAGTGTATAATTCACCCCTCCACTTT. It is translated as CASSPTGTVYNSPLHF.

V usage is TRBV2 and J usage is TRBJ2-1, with 8 bases identical to TRBD1. Germline V gene sequence: CDR1 SNHLY, CDR2 FYNNEI. This CDR3 comprises 15 residues. With V trimmed by 4 bases and J by 0 bases, 2 bases remained unmatched. The CDR3 DNA follows: TGTGCCAGCAGTGGGGACAGGTCCTCCTACAATGAGCAGTTCTTC. This translates into CASSGDRSSYNEQFF.

This clone was counted only a few times. The CDR3 DNA follows: TGTGCCAGTAGTTACCAGGGGGCCCCTTTCACAGATACGCAGTATTTT. It is translated as CASSYQGAPFTDTQYF. This chain links TRBV19 with TRBJ2-3; 8 positions agree with TRBD1. The germline V gene has CDR1 LNHDA and CDR2 SQIVND (reference sequence). The CDR3 is 16 amino acids. Trimming cost V 5 bases and J 2 bases; bases outside gene matches: 9.

The J gene is TRBJ2-1, the V gene TRBV18, with 9 nucleotides matching TRBD2. The CDR3 is made up of 16 amino acids. The germline V gene has CDR1 KGHSH and CDR2 LQKENI. The ends lost 2 bases at V and 4 bases at J; junction bases unmatched: 6. As DNA, the CDR3 is TGTGCCAGCTCACCATCCAGCGGGGGGATTTACAATGAGCAGTTCTTC. This gives the protein CASSPSSGGIYNEQFF. The whole variable domain, remainder taken from reference TRBV18 and TRBJ2-1, is NAGVMQNPRHLVRRRGQEARLRCSPMKGHSHVYWYRQLPEEGLKFMVYLQKENIIDESGMPKERFSAEFPKEGPSILRIQQVVRGDSAAYFCASSPSSGGIYNEQFFGPGTRLTVL.

The chain carries TRBV6-1 and TRBJ1-3; TRBD1 agrees at 8 bases. CDR1 and CDR2 (germline): MNHNS, SASEGT. Losses at the gene ends were 4 bases for V and 0 bases for J; bases not matched to a gene: 17. The CDR3 has 20 residues. For the CDR3, the DNA is TGTGCCAGCAGTGTTGGACAGGGACGCGTGCCCTTAAACTCTGGAAACACCATATATTTT. This translates into CASSVGQGRVPLNSGNTIYF.

In DNA form, the CDR3 reads TGTGCCAGCAGTTCGGCAGGTTCCATGGACTATGGCTACACCTTC. It is translated as CASSSAGSMDYGYTF. V is TRBV28 and J is TRBJ1-2; D gene uncertain. The CDR3 has 15 residues. V was cut by 4 bases and J by 3 bases, with 15 bases left in between. Germline loops: CDR1 MDHEN, CDR2 SYDVKM.

The chain uses TRBV7-3 and TRBJ1-2; maybe TRBD1 (5 bases). The CDR3 contains 16 residues. V was clipped by 1 base and J by 1 base, with 13 bases between them. The germline V gene has CDR1 SGHTA and CDR2 FQGTGA. This CDR3 reads CASSLRGADLNYGYTF. CDR3 nucleotides: TGTGCCAGCAGCTTAAGGGGCGCGGACCTTAACTATGGCTACACCTTC. The full variable domain, its missing parts supplied by reference TRBV7-3 and TRBJ1-2, is GAGVSQTPSNKVTEKGKYVELRCDPISGHTALYWYRQSLGQGPEFLIYFQGTGAADDSGLPNDRFFAVRPEGSVSTLKIQRTERGDSAVYLCASSLRGADLNYGYTFGSGTRLTVV.

V usage is TRBV12-5 and J usage is TRBJ2-3, with D possibly matching TRBD2 (5 bases). Deletions cut 5 bases from V and 5 bases from J, with 14 bases between. Germline V lookup: CDR1 LGHNT, CDR2 FRNRAP. This CDR3 has 14 residues. Here the CDR3 reads CASGPPPRGDTQYF. The CDR3 coding sequence is TGTGCTAGTGGTCCTCCCCCTCGGGGAGATACGCAGTATTTT.

The gene calls are TRBV19 and TRBJ1-1; 10 positions agree with TRBD1. V shed 2 bases and J 1 base; nucleotides not matched to a gene: 1. The germline gives CDR1 LNHDA, CDR2 SQIVND (reference sequence). The CDR3 runs 15 residues. The CDR3 nucleotides read TGTGCCAGTAGTATACGGACAGGGGGGAACACTGAAGCTTTCTTT. This translates into CASSIRTGGNTEAFF.

The chain couples TRBV29-1 to TRBJ2-3, with D maybe TRBD2 (6 bases). The V end lost 4 bases, the J end lost 0 bases, and 20 bases lay between the germline ends. Germline V gene data show CDR1 as SQVTM and CDR2 as ANQGSEA. The length of the CDR3 is 17 residues. CDR3 residues: CSVGHPVGGTSTDTQYF. The CDR3 bases are TGCAGCGTTGGACACCCGGTCGGTGGGACTAGCACAGATACGCAGTATTTT.

The gene calls are TRBV5-6 and TRBJ2-4; unclear D gene. CDR1 and CDR2 from the germline V gene are SGHDT and YYEEEE. V shed 0 bases and J shed 0 bases, with 13 bases lying between them. This CDR3 is built from 17 residues. Written as DNA, the CDR3 is TGTGCCAGCAGCTTGGCCCGACTGTTACTAGCCAAAAACATTCAGTACTTC. Translating gives CASSLARLLLAKNIQYF.

The chain carries TRBV30 and TRBJ1-1; 9 positions agree with TRBD1. CDR3 length: 13 amino acids. J was trimmed by 6 bases and V by 0 bases; bases with no gene match: 2. Germline V CDR1 and CDR2: GTSNPN, SVGIG (reference sequence). CDR3 nucleotides: TGTGCCTGGAGTGTGGGGGACAGGGCTGAAGCTTTCTTT. Its protein is CAWSVGDRAEAFF.

This clone has just one count. The V and J genes are TRBV6-5 and TRBJ1-3, with a possible D match to TRBD1 (5 bases). The CDR3 totals 12 residues. Germline CDR1 MNHEY, CDR2 SVGAGI. V was trimmed by 7 bases and J by 4 bases, leaving 8 bases between them. The CDR3 bases are TGTGCCAGCAAAAACAGGGGAAACACCATATATTTT. It codes for CASKNRGNTIYF.

This clone has more than one count but fewer than ten. The chain recombines TRBV5-6 with TRBJ1-3; D uncertain. This CDR3 region has 15 residues. Germline lookup yields CDR1 SGHDT and CDR2 YYEEEE. The germline V and J ends were trimmed by 1 base and 0 bases, with 8 bases remaining between them. The CDR3 reads CASSLRGLSGNTIYF. CDR3 coding DNA: TGTGCCAGCAGCTTGAGAGGCCTCTCTGGAAACACCATATATTTT.

V gene TRBV5-1 combines with J gene TRBJ2-5, with TRBD2 as a possible D gene (5 bases). Germline lookup yields CDR1 SGHRS and CDR2 YFSETQ. Trimming left V 3 bases short and J 5 bases short, with 8 bases between. There are 12 residues in the CDR3. This CDR3 is CASSSEDETQYF. The CDR3 coding sequence is TGCGCCAGCAGCTCGGAGGATGAGACCCAGTACTTC.

The chain joins TRBV29-1 to TRBJ2-2; no definite D call. CDR1 and CDR2 (germline): SQVTM, ANQGSEA. V was cut by 4 bases and J by 5 bases, with 8 bases left in between. This CDR3 has 12 amino acids. Here the CDR3 reads CSVGSRTGELFF. As DNA, the CDR3 is TGCAGCGTTGGTAGCCGAACCGGGGAGCTGTTTTTT.

V gene TRBV10-1 combines with J gene TRBJ1-2; TRBD1 is a possible D gene (5 bases). The length of the CDR3 is 14 residues. Germline V gene data show CDR1 as WNHNN and CDR2 as SYGVQD (reference sequence). Trimming removed 7 bases at V and 1 base at J, with 13 bases between. CDR3 sequence: CASIRGWVNYGYTF. The CDR3 bases are TGCGCCAGCATCCGGGGGTGGGTTAACTATGGCTACACCTTC.

There are a few counts of this clone. The V and J genes are TRBV2 and TRBJ1-6, with 10 bases fitting TRBD1. The junction had 5 bases not matched to a gene; V was cut back by 1 base and J by 5 bases. In germline, CDR1 is SNHLY, CDR2 FYNNEI. This CDR3 spans 17 amino acids. The CDR3 reads CASSEEVGTGDNSPLHF. CDR3 in DNA: TGTGCCAGCAGTGAAGAAGTAGGGACAGGGGATAATTCACCCCTCCACTTT.

The CDR3 is CASRRGGGASNEQYF. For the CDR3, the DNA is TGCGCCAGCAGAAGAGGTGGGGGGGCTTCCAACGAGCAGTACTTC. The rearrangement joins TRBV10-2 to TRBJ2-7; tentative D call: TRBD2 (7 bases). CDR1 WSHSY and CDR2 SAAADI come from the germline V gene. The V end was cut by 6 bases, the J end by 5 bases, with 20 bases between. The CDR3 covers 15 residues.

The chain joins TRBV9 to TRBJ2-5; tentative D call: TRBD2 (6 bases). CDR3 size: 14 residues. Germline CDR1 and CDR2: SGDLS and YYNGEE. V was pared by 4 bases and J by 3 bases, with 13 bases between. CDR3 coding DNA: TGTGCCAGCAGCAAAACGGACTATAAAGAGACCCAGTACTTC. The encoded protein is CASSKTDYKETQYF.

This sequence joins TRBV21-1 and TRBJ2-1; no DNA check was done on the table's D call, TRBD1. TRBV21-1 is described as a pseudogene. CDR3 size: 12 residues. The CDR3 region has the DNA TGTGCCAGCAGCAAACGAAGGGGGCTTAAGTTCTTC. Translated, it gives CASSKRRGLKFF.

The chain carries TRBV6-6 and TRBJ1-5, with a possible D match to TRBD1 (6 bases). V shed 5 bases and J shed 3 bases, with 14 bases lying between them. The CDR3 totals 15 residues. Germline CDR1 MNHNY, CDR2 SVGAGI (reference sequence). The CDR3 spells CASSQRTADNQPQHF. For the CDR3, the DNA is TGTGCCAGCAGTCAGCGGACAGCCGACAATCAGCCCCAGCATTTT.

This rearrangement joins TRBV12-5 to TRBJ1-4; no reliable D call. The CDR3 extends over 14 amino acids. Trimming stripped 2 bases from V and 6 bases from J, with 10 bases between. Germline V lookup: CDR1 LGHNT, CDR2 FRNRAP. CDR3: CASGLTLGDEKLFF. CDR3 nucleotide sequence: TGTGCTAGTGGTTTGACGTTGGGCGATGAAAAACTGTTTTTT.

This clone was detected a few times. The chain employs TRBV5-1 and TRBJ1-6; D might be TRBD1 (5 bases). The length of the CDR3 is 14 residues. Trimming left V 0 bases short and J 10 bases short, with 11 bases between. Per germline, CDR1 SGHRS and CDR2 YFSETQ. CDR3 in amino acids: CASSLEGRASPLHF. The CDR3 region has the DNA TGCGCCAGCAGCTTGGAGGGCAGGGCCTCACCCCTCCACTTT. The full variable domain, with the rest looked up from reference TRBV5-1 and TRBJ1-6, is KAGVTQTPRYLIKTRGQQVTLSCSPISGHRSVSWYQQTPGQGLQFLFEYFSETQRNKGNFPGRFSGRQFSNSRSEMNVSTLELGDSALYLCASSLEGRASPLHFGNGTRLTVT.